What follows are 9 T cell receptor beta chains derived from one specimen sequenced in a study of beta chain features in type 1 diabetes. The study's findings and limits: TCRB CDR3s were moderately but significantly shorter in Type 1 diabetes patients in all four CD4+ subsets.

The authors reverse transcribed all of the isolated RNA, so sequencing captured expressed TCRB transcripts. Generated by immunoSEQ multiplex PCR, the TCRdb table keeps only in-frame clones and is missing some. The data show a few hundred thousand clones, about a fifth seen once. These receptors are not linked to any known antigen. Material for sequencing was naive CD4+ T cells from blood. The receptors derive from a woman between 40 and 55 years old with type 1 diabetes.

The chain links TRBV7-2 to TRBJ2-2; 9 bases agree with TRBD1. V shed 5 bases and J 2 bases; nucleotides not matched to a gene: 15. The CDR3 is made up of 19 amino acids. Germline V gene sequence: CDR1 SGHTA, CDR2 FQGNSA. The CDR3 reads CASSGTGQGDRRNTGELFF. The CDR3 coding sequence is TGTGCCAGCAGCGGGACAGGGCAAGGGGATCGCCGCAACACCGGGGAGCTGTTTTTT.

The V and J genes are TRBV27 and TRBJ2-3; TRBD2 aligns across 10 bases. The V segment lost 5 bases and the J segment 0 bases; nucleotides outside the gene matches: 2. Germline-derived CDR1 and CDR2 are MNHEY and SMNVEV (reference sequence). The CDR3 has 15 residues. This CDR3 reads CASSGLAESTDTQYF. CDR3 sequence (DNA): TGTGCCAGCAGTGGACTAGCGGAAAGCACAGATACGCAGTATTTT.

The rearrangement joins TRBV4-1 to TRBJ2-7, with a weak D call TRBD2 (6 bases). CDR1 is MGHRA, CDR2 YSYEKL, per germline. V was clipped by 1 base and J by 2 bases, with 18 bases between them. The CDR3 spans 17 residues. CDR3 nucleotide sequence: TGCGCCAGCAGCCAAGTTTTAACCGGGACGGGAGCCTACGAGCAGTACTTC. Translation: CASSQVLTGTGAYEQYF.

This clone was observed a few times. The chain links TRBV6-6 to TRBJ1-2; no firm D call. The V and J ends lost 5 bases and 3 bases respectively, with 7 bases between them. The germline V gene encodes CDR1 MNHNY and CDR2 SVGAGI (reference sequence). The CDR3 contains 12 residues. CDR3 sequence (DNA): TGTGCCAGCAGTCCTCGAGACTATGGCTACACCTTC. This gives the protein CASSPRDYGYTF.

CDR3 region: CASKAGETQYF. CDR3 nucleotide sequence: TGTGCCAGCAAGGCGGGGGAGACCCAGTACTTC. This chain joins TRBV2 and TRBJ2-5, with D maybe TRBD2 (6 bases). The CDR3 runs to 11 residues. Trimming pared 7 bases from V and 5 bases from J, leaving 8 bases between. Germline values: CDR1 SNHLY, CDR2 FYNNEI. The whole variable domain, filled in from reference TRBV2 and TRBJ2-5, reads EPEVTQTPSHQVTQMGQEVILRCVPISNHLYFYWYRQILGQKVEFLVSFYNNEISEKSEIFDDQFSVERPDGSNFTLKIRSTKLEDSAMYFCASKAGETQYFGPGTRLLVL.

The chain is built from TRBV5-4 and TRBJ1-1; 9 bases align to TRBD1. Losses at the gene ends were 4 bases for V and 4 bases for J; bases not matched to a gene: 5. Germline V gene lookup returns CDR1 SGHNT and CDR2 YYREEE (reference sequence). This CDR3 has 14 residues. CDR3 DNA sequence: TGTGCCAGCAGCCGACAGGGGGTGGTCACTGAAGCTTTCTTT. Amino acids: CASSRQGVVTEAFF.

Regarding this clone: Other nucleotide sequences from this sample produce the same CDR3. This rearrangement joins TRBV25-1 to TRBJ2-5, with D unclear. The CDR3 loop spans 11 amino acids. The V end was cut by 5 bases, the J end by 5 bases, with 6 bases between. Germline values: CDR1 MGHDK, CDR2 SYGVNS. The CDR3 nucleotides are TGTGCCAGCAGTCGCGAGGAGACCCAGTACTTC. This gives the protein CASSREETQYF.

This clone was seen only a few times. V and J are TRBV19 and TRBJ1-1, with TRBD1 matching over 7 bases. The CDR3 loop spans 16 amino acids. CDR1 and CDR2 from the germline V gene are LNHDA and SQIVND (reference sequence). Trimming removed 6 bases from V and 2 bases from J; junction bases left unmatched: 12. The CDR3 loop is CASRHTLTGLNTEAFF. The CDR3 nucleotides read TGTGCCAGTAGACACACTCTGACAGGGCTAAACACTGAAGCTTTCTTT.

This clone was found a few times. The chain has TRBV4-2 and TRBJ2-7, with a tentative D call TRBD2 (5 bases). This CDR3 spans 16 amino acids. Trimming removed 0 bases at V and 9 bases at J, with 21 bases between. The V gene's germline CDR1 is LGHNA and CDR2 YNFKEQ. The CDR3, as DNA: TGTGCCAGCAGCCAAGATCGGACTGGCACTCCTCGACGGCAGTACTTC. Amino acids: CASSQDRTGTPRRQYF.